Following are 22 T cell receptor beta chains from one sample sequenced in a study of T cell repertoires and HLA-DP antigens. These TCRs are of unknown antigen specificity. The assay was immunoSEQ multiplex PCR, and TCRdb's table has in-frame clones only and misses some. The repertoire has some 120,000 clones, 92% of them found once; the top ten carry about 0.27%. Sequencing was carried out using CD4+ T cells from PBMCs. These receptors were collected from a woman aged 18-29 years in good health and CMV-seronegative.

The V gene is TRBV29-1, the J gene TRBJ2-7; D is possibly TRBD2 (6 bases). Trimming shortened V by 0 bases and J by 5 bases, and 20 bases separated the two germline ends. Germline V gene data show CDR1 as SQVTM and CDR2 as ANQGSEA. CDR3 length: 16 amino acids. CDR3 nucleotide sequence: TGCAGCGTTGAAGACCGGGAGTTTACCGGTTCAGACGAGCAGTACTTC. This sequence encodes CSVEDREFTGSDEQYF.

This clone was counted once. The chain carries TRBV2 and TRBJ2-2, with 8 bases matching TRBD2. V was pared by 4 bases and J by 6 bases, with 4 bases of the junction left unmatched. CDR3 size: 14 residues. CDR1 SNHLY and CDR2 FYNNEI come from the germline V gene. Written as DNA, the CDR3 is TGTGCCAGCAGTGCTACGGGAGGGCCCGGGGAGCTGTTTTTT. Translated, it gives CASSATGGPGELFF.

The chain is built from TRBV9 and TRBJ1-1; D not resolved. Germline values: CDR1 SGDLS, CDR2 YYNGEE. V lost 2 bases, J lost 4 bases, and 12 bases lay in between. CDR3 length: 14 amino acids. The CDR3 DNA follows: TGTGCCAGCAGCGTCTTCGGAAGTTCCACTGAAGCTTTCTTT. This encodes CASSVFGSSTEAFF.

The J gene is TRBJ2-5, the V gene TRBV18, with D possibly being TRBD1 (6 bases). The CDR3 extends over 15 amino acids. Trimming removed 5 bases from V and 5 bases from J, with 18 bases in between. The germline CDR1 and CDR2 sequences are KGHSH and LQKENI. The CDR3 loop reads CASSGYRDITETQYF. The CDR3 nucleotides read TGTGCCAGCTCAGGATACCGGGACATCACCGAGACCCAGTACTTC.

The chain links TRBV25-1 to TRBJ2-3; D not certain. V lost 8 bases and J 4 bases, leaving 16 bases between the germline ends. CDR3 size: 14 residues. Germline lookup yields CDR1 MGHDK and CDR2 SYGVNS. The CDR3 nucleotides are TGTGCCAGCCCCCTACAGTCTCCGGCAGATACGCAGTATTTT. Encoded protein: CASPLQSPADTQYF.

J is TRBJ2-3 and V is TRBV4-3; D is unresolved. Trimming cost V 4 bases and J 0 bases, with 8 bases left between them. Per the germline V gene, CDR1 is LGHNA and CDR2 is YSLEER. The CDR3 runs to 14 residues. CDR3 nucleotides: TGCGCCAGCAGCCTGATTACTAGCACAGATACGCAGTATTTT. It is translated as CASSLITSTDTQYF.

This chain uses TRBV2 with TRBJ1-6; D is unresolved. Germline CDR1 is SNHLY and CDR2 is FYNNEI. Trimming shortened V by 7 bases and J by 7 bases, and 11 bases separated the two germline ends. The CDR3 has 13 amino acids. CDR3 region: CASKTPRNSPLHF. CDR3 nucleotide sequence: TGTGCCAGCAAAACCCCACGGAATTCACCCCTCCACTTT.

This clone appeared a single time. The chain joins TRBV4-1 to TRBJ2-7; 9 bases map to TRBD1. Germline-derived CDR1 and CDR2 are MGHRA and YSYEKL. The J segment lost 7 bases and the V segment lost 3 bases, leaving 7 bases of the junction unmatched. The CDR3 runs to 14 residues. As DNA, the CDR3 is TGCGCCAGCAGCCATATACAGGGGGCAGGGGAGCAGTACGTC. Amino acid sequence: CASSHIQGAGEQYV.

This chain links TRBV7-2 with TRBJ2-3, with 10 positions matching TRBD2. CDR3 length: 18 residues. Trimming at V came to 1 base and at J to 0 bases, leaving 7 bases not matched to a gene. Germline values: CDR1 SGHTA, CDR2 FQGNSA. The chain's CDR3 is CASSLGVAGGLSTDTQYF. CDR3 nucleotide sequence: TGTGCCAGCAGCTTAGGGGTAGCGGGGGGTCTTAGCACAGATACGCAGTATTTT.

Only one count was recorded for this clone. This rearrangement joins TRBV28 to TRBJ1-6; the match to TRBD1 covers 8 bases. The CDR3 is made up of 13 amino acids. Losses at the gene ends were 8 bases for V and 15 bases for J; bases not matched to a gene: 12. Germline lookup yields CDR1 MDHEN and CDR2 SYDVKM. The CDR3 region is CASLDRDNSILHF. In DNA form, the CDR3 reads TGTGCCAGCCTGGACAGGGATAATTCGATCCTCCACTTT. The variable domain in full, completed from reference TRBV28 and TRBJ1-6, reads DVKVTQSSRYLVKRTGEKVFLECVQDMDHENMFWYRQDPGLGLRLIYFSYDVKMKEKGDIPEGYSVSREKKERFSLILESASTNQTSMYLCASLDRDNSILHFGNGTRLTVT.

The V call is TRBV6-1, the J call TRBJ1-2; D gene ambiguous. The germline V gene encodes CDR1 MNHNS and CDR2 SASEGT. The CDR3 loop spans 16 amino acids. V was trimmed by 3 bases and J by 7 bases, leaving 21 bases between them. The CDR3 sequence is CASSEVRRRALAGYTF. CDR3 nucleotides: TGTGCCAGCAGTGAGGTGAGACGGCGGGCCTTGGCTGGCTACACCTTC.

The gene calls are TRBV7-9 and TRBJ2-5, with 8 positions matching TRBD2. With 5 bases clipped from V and 5 bases from J, the junction kept 10 bases outside the gene matches. CDR3 length equals 15 residues. Germline V lookup: CDR1 SEHNR, CDR2 FQNEAQ (reference sequence). This chain's CDR3 is CASSPTAGGSETQYF. CDR3 bases: TGTGCCAGCAGCCCAACGGCGGGGGGATCGGAGACCCAGTACTTC.

The chain uses TRBV10-1 and TRBJ2-1; possibly TRBD2 for D (5 bases). The germline V gene has CDR1 WNHNN and CDR2 SYGVQD (reference sequence). V was clipped by 3 bases and J by 2 bases, with 14 bases between them. This CDR3 comprises 16 residues. The CDR3 protein is CASSDGRGRAYNEQFF. Here the CDR3 DNA reads TGCGCCAGCAGTGACGGTCGCGGGCGCGCCTACAATGAGCAGTTCTTC.

This chain links TRBV5-6 with TRBJ2-1; D possibly corresponds to TRBD1 (5 bases). The CDR3 contains 15 residues. Trimming pared 0 bases from V and 4 bases from J, leaving 11 bases between. The germline CDR1 and CDR2 sequences are SGHDT and YYEEEE. The CDR3 region is CASSLVLQGYNEQFF. The DNA of the CDR3 is TGTGCCAGCAGCTTGGTGCTGCAGGGTTACAATGAGCAGTTCTTC.

This clone was recorded only once. CDR3 DNA: TGTGCCAGCTCAAAAACAGGAAACACTGAAGCTTTCTTT. This translates into CASSKTGNTEAFF. J is TRBJ1-1 and V is TRBV18; possibly TRBD1 for D (5 bases). Between the trimmed V and J ends, which lost 5 bases and 2 bases, there was a span of 9 bases. The CDR3 has 13 residues. In germline, CDR1 is KGHSH, CDR2 LQKENI.

The chain couples TRBV11-2 to TRBJ2-6, with TRBD1 identical over 11 bases. The CDR3 is 17 amino acids. Germline CDR1 SGHAT, CDR2 FQNNGV. With V trimmed by 3 bases and J by 0 bases, 1 base remained unmatched. CDR3 loop: CASSLGQGGSGANVLTF. CDR3 coding DNA: TGTGCCAGCAGCTTGGGACAGGGGGGCTCTGGGGCCAACGTCCTGACTTTC.

J is TRBJ2-1 and V is TRBV20-1, with D possibly called TRBD1 or TRBD2 (5 bases each). Trimming took 5 bases from V and 9 from J, leaving 11 bases between them. Germline CDR1 DFQATT, CDR2 SNEGSKA (reference sequence). CDR3 length: 11 residues. This CDR3 is CSAGLRAEQFF. The CDR3 nucleotides read TGCAGTGCTGGACTCAGGGCTGAGCAGTTCTTC.

V is TRBV5-1 and J is TRBJ2-7, with TRBD1 matching over 8 bases. This CDR3 is 15 amino acids long. CDR1 is SGHRS, CDR2 YFSETQ, per germline. V trimming: 0 bases; J trimming: 0 bases; junction bases outside the gene matches: 2. The CDR3: CASSLGTGYSYEQYV. CDR3 in DNA: TGCGCCAGCAGCTTGGGGACAGGGTACTCCTACGAGCAGTACGTC.

This clone was detected only once. The V gene is TRBV7-2, the J gene TRBJ1-2, with no clear D. Germline CDR1 reads SGHTA; CDR2 reads FQGNSA. V dropped 1 base and J dropped 7 bases, with 13 bases sitting between them. The CDR3 is made up of 14 amino acids. The DNA of the CDR3 is TGTGCCAGCAGCTTAGAAGGCAGCTCGCGTGGCTACACCTTC. Its translation is CASSLEGSSRGYTF.

J is TRBJ2-5 and V is TRBV9, with 9 bases aligning to TRBD1. CDR3 size: 14 residues. The ends lost 0 bases at V and 4 bases at J; junction bases unmatched: 1. Germline CDR1 SGDLS, CDR2 YYNGEE. The DNA of the CDR3 is TGTGCCAGCAGCGTAGTGGACAGGGGAGAGACCCAGTACTTC. As protein: CASSVVDRGETQYF.

The rearrangement links TRBV29-1 to TRBJ2-5, with 7 positions matching TRBD1. The germline CDR1 and CDR2 sequences are SQVTM and ANQGSEA. V shed 5 bases and J 2 bases; nucleotides not matched to a gene: 2. This CDR3 spans 12 amino acids. The CDR3 bases are TGCAGCGTTATGACAGGGCAAGAGACCCAGTACTTC. It translates to CSVMTGQETQYF.

This chain connects TRBV5-6 to TRBJ2-2; possible D gene TRBD2, 7 bases. The CDR3 length is 15 residues. Germline V lookup: CDR1 SGHDT, CDR2 YYEEEE. V was cut by 5 bases and J by 6 bases, with 17 bases left in between. CDR3 sequence: CASSPAARGPGELFF. In DNA, the CDR3 is TGTGCCAGCAGTCCGGCAGCGCGGGGGCCCGGGGAGCTGTTTTTT.